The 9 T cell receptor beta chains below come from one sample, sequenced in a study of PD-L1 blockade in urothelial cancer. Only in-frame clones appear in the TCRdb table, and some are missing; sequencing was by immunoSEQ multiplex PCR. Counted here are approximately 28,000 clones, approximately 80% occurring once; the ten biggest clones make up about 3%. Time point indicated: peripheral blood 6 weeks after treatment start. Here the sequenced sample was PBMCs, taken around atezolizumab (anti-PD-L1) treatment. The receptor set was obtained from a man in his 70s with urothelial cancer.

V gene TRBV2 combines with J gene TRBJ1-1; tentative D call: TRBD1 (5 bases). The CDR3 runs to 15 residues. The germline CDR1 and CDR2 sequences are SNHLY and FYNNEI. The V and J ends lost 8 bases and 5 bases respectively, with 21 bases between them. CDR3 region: CASSRRGTPGTEAFF. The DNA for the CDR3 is TGTGCCAGCTCCCGACGCGGGACCCCCGGGACTGAAGCTTTCTTT.

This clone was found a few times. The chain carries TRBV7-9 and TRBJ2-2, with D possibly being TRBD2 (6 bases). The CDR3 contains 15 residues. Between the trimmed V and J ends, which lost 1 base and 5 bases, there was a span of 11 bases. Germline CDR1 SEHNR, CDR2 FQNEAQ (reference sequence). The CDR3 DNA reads TGTGCCAGCAGCTTAGACGGGAGAGGAACCGGGGAGCTGTTTTTT. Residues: CASSLDGRGTGELFF.

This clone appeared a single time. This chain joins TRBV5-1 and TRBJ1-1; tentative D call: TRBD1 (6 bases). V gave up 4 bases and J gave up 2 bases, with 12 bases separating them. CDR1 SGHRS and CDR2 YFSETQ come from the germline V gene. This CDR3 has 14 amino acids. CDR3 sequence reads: CASSHPQGNTEAFF. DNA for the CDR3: TGCGCCAGCAGCCACCCACAGGGAAACACTGAAGCTTTCTTT.

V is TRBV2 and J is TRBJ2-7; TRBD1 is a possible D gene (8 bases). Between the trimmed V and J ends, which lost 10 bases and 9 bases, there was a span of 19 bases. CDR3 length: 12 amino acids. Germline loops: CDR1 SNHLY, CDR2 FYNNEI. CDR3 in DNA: TGTGCCACGGGGGGACAGGCGCTCAGGCAGTACTTC. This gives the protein CATGGQALRQYF.

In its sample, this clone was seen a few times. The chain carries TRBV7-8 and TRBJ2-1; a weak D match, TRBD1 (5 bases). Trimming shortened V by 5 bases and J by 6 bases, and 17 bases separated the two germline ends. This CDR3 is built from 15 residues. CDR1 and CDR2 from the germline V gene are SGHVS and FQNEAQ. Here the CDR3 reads CASSRVQGLINEQFF. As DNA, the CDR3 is TGTGCCAGCAGCCGTGTCCAGGGATTGATCAATGAGCAGTTCTTC.

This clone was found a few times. The CDR3 here is CASSPGGLIGTEAFF. CDR3 sequence (DNA): TGCGCCAGCAGCCCGGGGGGCCTCATCGGGACTGAAGCTTTCTTT. The rearrangement links TRBV5-1 to TRBJ1-1, with D tentatively TRBD1 (6 bases). The CDR3 extends over 15 amino acids. Trimming left V 4 bases short and J 5 bases short, with 18 bases between. Germline values: CDR1 SGHRS, CDR2 YFSETQ.

As DNA, the CDR3 is TGCAGCGTGGCCCACAGGGCAGATACGCAGTATTTT. It encodes CSVAHRADTQYF. V usage is TRBV29-1 and J usage is TRBJ2-3; possibly TRBD1 for D (6 bases). V was shortened by 6 bases and J by 4 bases, with 11 bases between the two germline ends. CDR3 length: 12 residues. The germline gives CDR1 SQVTM, CDR2 ANQGSEA.

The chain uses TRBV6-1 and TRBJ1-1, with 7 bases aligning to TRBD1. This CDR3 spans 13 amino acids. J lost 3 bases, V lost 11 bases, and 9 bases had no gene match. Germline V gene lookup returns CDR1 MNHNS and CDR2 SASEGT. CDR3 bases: TGTGCCGGTCGTAGGGGGCGGGACACTGAAGCTTTCTTT. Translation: CAGRRGRDTEAFF.

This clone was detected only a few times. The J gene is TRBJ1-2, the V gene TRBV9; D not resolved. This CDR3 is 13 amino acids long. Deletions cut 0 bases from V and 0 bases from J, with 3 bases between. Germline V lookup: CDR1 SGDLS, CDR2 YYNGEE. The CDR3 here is CASSVDSNYGYTF. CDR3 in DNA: TGTGCCAGCAGCGTAGACTCTAACTATGGCTACACCTTC.